This T cell receptor beta chain was captured in a study of graft-versus-host responses after intestinal transplantation. Study-level information: Each recipient received anti-thymocyte globulin induction, then tacrolimus and steroids for 2 to 3 years.

Study-wide results and caveats: Allografts of one patient group, those with graft-donor T cell macrochimerism, had high graft-versus-host to host-versus-graft clonal ratios. Circulating GvH clones peaking coincided with falling HvG clones soon after transplant.

CDR3 length equals 14 residues. Germline trimming cut 9 bases from V and 3 bases from J; bases unmatched to any gene: 9. CDR1 SNHLY and CDR2 FYNNEI come from the germline V gene. Data came from immunoSEQ multiplex PCR; TCRdb stores just in-frame clones and leaves some out. The sample shows 85,000 to 100,000 clones, 85% to 95% of them seen only once. Of note for this clone: Its matching antigen is unknown.

Sequencing was performed on unstimulated CD8+ T cells sorted from spleen or lymph node cells, taken before transplant. This TCR was recovered from a human donor who was the organ donor for an intestinal transplant. This chain joins TRBV2 and TRBJ1-2; 8 bases align to TRBD1. CDR3 residues: CARTRLDRDYGYTF. CDR3 bases: TGTGCCAGGACGAGACTGGACAGGGACTATGGCTACACCTTC.